One and the same sample provided the 6 T cell receptor beta chains below, sequenced in a study of cytomegalovirus exposure and HLA in healthy donors (dated by TCRdb to 2015 to 2018). Library preparation employed the immunoSEQ multiplex PCR assay. For the multiplex PCR, a mixture combining 60 forward primers for TCR Vbeta segments and 13 reverse primers for TCR Jbeta segments was used. TCRdb took this table from immuneACCESS and kept in-frame rearrangements with V and J called. Such tables lack part of the clones; where checked against another copy, unresolved V genes explain under half of the gap, and the rest is unexplained. The sample table records 150,000 or so clones; 77% of these occur just once. Clones ranked in the top ten supply 4.2% of the sample. Material: PBMCs. All receptors derive from a male donor in good health and CMV-seropositive.

The gene calls are TRBV6-5 and TRBJ1-2, with D perhaps matching TRBD1 (5 bases). Germline V gene data show CDR1 as MNHEY and CDR2 as SVGAGI. Trimming pared 2 bases from V and 6 bases from J, leaving 10 bases between. This CDR3 contains 13 residues. CDR3 in DNA: TGTGCCAGCAGTTACGGGTGGGGCAATGGCTACACCTTC. Residues: CASSYGWGNGYTF.

The V and J genes are TRBV11-2 and TRBJ1-2; D might be TRBD1 (5 bases). Germline V CDR1 and CDR2: SGHAT, FQNNGV. This CDR3 comprises 15 residues. The V gene lost 0 bases and the J gene lost 2 bases, with 10 bases spanning the gap. DNA for the CDR3: TGTGCCAGCAGCTTAGATAAGGGGCCGAACTATGGCTACACCTTC. This gives the protein CASSLDKGPNYGYTF.

Only a few counts were recorded for this clone. This chain joins TRBV7-3 and TRBJ2-3; TRBD2 aligns across 10 bases. Germline loops: CDR1 SGHTA, CDR2 FQGTGA. The trim removed 5 bases at V and 4 bases at J, leaving 12 bases unmatched. The CDR3 has 17 residues. In DNA form, the CDR3 reads TGTGCCAGCAGCCTACGGGGACTAGCGTCACGCGCAGATACGCAGTATTTT. Translated, it gives CASSLRGLASRADTQYF. The full variable domain, with the rest looked up from reference TRBV7-3 and TRBJ2-3, is GAGVSQTPSNKVTEKGKYVELRCDPISGHTALYWYRQSLGQGPEFLIYFQGTGAADDSGLPNDRFFAVRPEGSVSTLKIQRTERGDSAVYLCASSLRGLASRADTQYFGPGTRLTVL.

The chain links TRBV6-5 to TRBJ2-5; D perhaps matches TRBD2 (5 bases). The J call may be mistaken, given a closer DNA end match to TRBJ2-7. Looked up from germline, CDR1 is MNHEY and CDR2 is SVGAGI. The CDR3 is 16 residues long. The CDR3 coding sequence is TGTGCCAGCAGTTACCTTCGTTCGAGCGGAGGCTACGAGCAGTACTTC. Amino acids: CASSYLRSSGGYEQYF.

The chain joins TRBV7-9 to TRBJ1-2; D uncertain. Germline CDR1 reads SEHNR; CDR2 reads FQNEAQ (reference sequence). The CDR3 contains 13 residues. Trimming pared 5 bases from V and 4 bases from J, leaving 11 bases between. CDR3 in amino acids: CASSLDSSYGYTF. CDR3 DNA sequence: TGTGCCAGCAGCCTAGATTCCAGCTATGGCTACACCTTC.

The genes are TRBV29-1 and TRBJ1-2, with 8 bases matching TRBD1. CDR3 size: 14 residues. Germline assignment: CDR1 SQVTM and CDR2 ANQGSEA. V gave up 0 bases and J gave up 3 bases; unmatched junction bases: 3. CDR3 sequence reads: CSVEDPGQDYGYTF. For the CDR3, the DNA is TGCAGCGTTGAAGATCCGGGACAGGACTATGGCTACACCTTC.